This record concerns one T cell receptor (beta chain) sequence. The sample is drawn from a study of blood T cell repertoires in COVID-19. In the study's own analysis: Reference gene primer amplification gave nucleated cell count estimates. Using immunoSEQ multiplex PCR, the repertoire was profiled, and TCRdb retains in-frame clones only, with some absent. V and J calls and clone size come straight from that table; D and trimming were deduced from the DNA. The table includes more than 65,000 clones, roughly 80% detected once. CDR3 length: 15 residues. The germline V gene encodes CDR1 MNHNY and CDR2 SVGAGI (reference sequence). V dropped 0 bases and J dropped 2 bases, with 8 bases sitting between them.

The sample taken for sequencing was peripheral blood. The chain employs TRBV6-6 and TRBJ1-5; TRBD1 is a possible D gene (5 bases). The origin of this receptor is a woman between 65 and 79 years old with acute or convalescent COVID-19. DNA of the CDR3: TGTGCCAGCAGTTACTCTTTAGGGGGCAATCAGCCCCAGCATTTT. Translated: CASSYSLGGNQPQHF.